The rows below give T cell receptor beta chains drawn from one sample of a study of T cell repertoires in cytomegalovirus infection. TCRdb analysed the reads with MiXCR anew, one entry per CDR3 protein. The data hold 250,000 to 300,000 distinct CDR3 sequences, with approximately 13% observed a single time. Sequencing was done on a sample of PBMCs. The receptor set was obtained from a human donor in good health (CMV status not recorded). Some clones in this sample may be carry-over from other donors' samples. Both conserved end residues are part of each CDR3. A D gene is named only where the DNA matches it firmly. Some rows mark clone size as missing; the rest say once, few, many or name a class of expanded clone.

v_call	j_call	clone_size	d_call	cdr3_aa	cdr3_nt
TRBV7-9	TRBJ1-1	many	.	CASSFGTTMNTEAFF	TGTGCCAGCAGCTTCGGGACAACCATGAACACTGAAGCTTTCTTT
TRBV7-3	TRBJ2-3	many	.	CASSLFRDSTDTQYF	TGTGCCAGCAGCTTGTTCCGGGACAGCACAGATACGCAGTATTTT
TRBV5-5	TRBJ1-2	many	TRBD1	CASSRNRGGYGYTF	TGTGCCAGCAGCCGAAACAGGGGCGGCTATGGCTACACCTTC
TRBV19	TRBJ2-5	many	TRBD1	CASKVTGQLQETQYF	TGTGCCAGTAAGGTTACGGGACAGTTACAAGAGACCCAGTACTTC
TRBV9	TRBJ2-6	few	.	CASSVGGLMSSGANVLTF	TGTGCCAGCAGCGTAGGGGGGCTGATGAGCTCTGGGGCCAACGTCCTGACTTTC
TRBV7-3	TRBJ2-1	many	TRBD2	CASSPDPSSGRLDEQFF	TGTGCCAGCAGCCCCGACCCGAGCAGCGGGAGATTGGATGAGCAGTTCTTC
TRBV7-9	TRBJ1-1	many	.	CASSLEPTLTSTEAFF	TGTGCCAGCAGCTTAGAACCGACACTAACGAGCACTGAAGCTTTCTTT
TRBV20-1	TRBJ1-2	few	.	CSAIEQTATGGGHTF	TGCAGTGCTATCGAACAGACGGCCACCGGCGGAGGCCACACCTTC
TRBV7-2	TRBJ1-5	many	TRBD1	CASSSQGRDQPQHF	TGTGCCAGCAGCTCACAGGGGAGGGATCAGCCCCAGCATTTT
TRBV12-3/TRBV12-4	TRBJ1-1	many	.	CASSLGPATEAFF	TGTGCCAGCAGTTTAGGACCGGCCACTGAAGCTTTCTTT
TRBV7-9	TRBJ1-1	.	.	CASSPGHEAFF	TGTGCCAGCAGCCCGGGACACGAAGCTTTCTTT
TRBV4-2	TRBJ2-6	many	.	CASSPKADGANVLTF	TGTGCCAGCAGCCCCAAGGCGGATGGGGCCAACGTCCTGACTTTC
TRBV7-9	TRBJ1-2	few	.	CASSLLGAGGNYGYTF	TGTGCCAGCAGCTTATTAGGGGCAGGAGGCAACTATGGCTACACCTTC
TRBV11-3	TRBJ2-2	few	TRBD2	CASSSQRESTGELFF	TGTGCCAGCAGCTCGCAGCGGGAGAGCACCGGGGAGCTGTTTTTT
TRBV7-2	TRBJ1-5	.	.	CASRDVRSGQPQHF	TGTGCCAGCAGGGACGTCCGGTCGGGTCAGCCCCAGCATTTT
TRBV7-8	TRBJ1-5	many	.	CASSLRPPGVSNQPQHF	TGTGCCAGCAGCTTGCGCCCCCCTGGGGTTAGCAATCAGCCCCAGCATTTT
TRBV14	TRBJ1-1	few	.	CASSQDLGLTEAFF	TGTGCCAGCAGCCAAGATTTAGGGCTGACTGAAGCTTTCTTT
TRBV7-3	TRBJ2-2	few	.	CASSLGLLNTGELFF	TGTGCCAGCAGCTTAGGACTGCTGAACACCGGGGAGCTGTTTTTT
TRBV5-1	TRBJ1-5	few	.	CASSLTTGDTPQHF	TGCGCCAGCAGCTTGACTACTGGGGATACGCCCCAGCATTTT
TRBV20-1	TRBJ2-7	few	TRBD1	CSAREGQYSYEQYF	TGCAGTGCTAGAGAGGGACAGTACTCCTACGAGCAGTACTTC
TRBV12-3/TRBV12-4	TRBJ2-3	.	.	CASRPRALSTDTQYF	TGTGCCAGCAGACCCAGGGCTTTGAGCACAGATACGCAGTATTTT
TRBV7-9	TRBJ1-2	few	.	CASSPGRRYRESYTF	TGTGCCAGCAGTCCCGGCCGGCGGTACAGGGAAAGCTACACCTTC
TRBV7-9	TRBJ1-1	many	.	CASTTNLLTEAFF	TGTGCCAGCACCACAAACCTGCTTACTGAAGCTTTCTTT
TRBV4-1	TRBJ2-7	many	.	CASSQDLYYEQYF	TGCGCCAGCAGCCAAGATTTATACTACGAGCAGTACTTC
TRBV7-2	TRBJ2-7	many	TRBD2	CASSLAMTSAYYEQYF	TGTGCCAGCAGCTTAGCGATGACTAGCGCTTACTACGAGCAGTACTTC
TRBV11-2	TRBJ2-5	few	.	CASSFGPGLVHEFEKRETQYF	TGTGCCAGCAGCTTCGGTCCGGGTTTGGTCCACGAATTCGAAAAACGGGAGACCCAGTACTTC
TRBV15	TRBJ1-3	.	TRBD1	CATSRGQGSAGNTIYF	TGTGCCACCAGCAGAGGACAGGGGTCGGCGGGAAACACCATATATTTT
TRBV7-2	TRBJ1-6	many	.	CASSLQSSGLAPLHF	TGTGCCAGCAGCTTACAGTCCAGTGGTCTAGCACCCCTCCACTTT
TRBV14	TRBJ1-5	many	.	CASSQDWVNQPQHF	TGTGCCAGCAGCCAAGACTGGGTTAATCAGCCCCAGCATTTT
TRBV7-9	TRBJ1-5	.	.	CASSQGQARPQHF	TGTGCCAGCAGCCAAGGTCAGGCACGGCCCCAGCATTTT
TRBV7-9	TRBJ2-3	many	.	CASSSLGGTTDTQYF	TGTGCCAGCAGCTCCCTCGGAGGGACCACAGATACGCAGTATTTT
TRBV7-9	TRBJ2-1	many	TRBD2	CASSKLAGANEQFF	TGTGCCAGCAGCAAACTAGCGGGAGCCAATGAGCAGTTCTTC
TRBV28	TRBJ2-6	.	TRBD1	CASSIDRAGANVLTF	TGTGCCAGCAGCATAGACAGGGCTGGGGCCAACGTCCTGACTTTC
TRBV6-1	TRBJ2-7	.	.	CASILTGYEQYF	TGTGCCAGCATTTTGACAGGCTACGAGCAGTACTTC
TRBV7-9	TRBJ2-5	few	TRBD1	CASSPGQGPETQYF	TGTGCCAGCAGCCCGGGACAGGGGCCAGAGACCCAGTACTTC
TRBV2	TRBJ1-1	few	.	CASNRVPNTEAFF	TGTGCCAGCAATCGTGTTCCGAACACTGAAGCTTTCTTT
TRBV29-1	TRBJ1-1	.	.	CSVSWSTEAFF	TGCAGCGTTTCGTGGAGTACTGAAGCTTTCTTT
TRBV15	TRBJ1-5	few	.	CATSSKGLRVHQPQHF	TGTGCCACCAGCAGTAAGGGGTTGAGGGTTCATCAGCCCCAGCATTTT
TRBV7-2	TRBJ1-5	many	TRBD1	CASSGQGASGQPQHF	TGTGCCAGCAGCGGACAGGGGGCGTCGGGTCAGCCCCAGCATTTT
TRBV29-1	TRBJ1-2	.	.	CSGGEGGYTF	TGCAGCGGGGGGGAAGGTGGCTACACCTTC
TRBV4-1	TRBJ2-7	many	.	CASSHMGRDKSYEQYF	TGCGCCAGCAGCCACATGGGTCGGGACAAATCTTACGAGCAGTACTTC
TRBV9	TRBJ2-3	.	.	CASSETNSGADTQYF	TGTGCCAGCAGCGAGACTAACTCCGGCGCAGATACGCAGTATTTT
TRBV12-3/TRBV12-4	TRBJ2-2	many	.	CASSLWDLGELFF	TGTGCCAGCAGTTTATGGGATCTCGGGGAGCTGTTTTTT
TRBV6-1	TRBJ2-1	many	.	CASSATRLRDEQFF	TGTGCCAGCAGTGCCACTAGGCTGCGGGATGAGCAGTTCTTC
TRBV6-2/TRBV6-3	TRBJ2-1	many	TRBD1	CASSYSTGGNEQFF	TGTGCCAGCAGTTACTCGACAGGGGGCAATGAGCAGTTCTTC
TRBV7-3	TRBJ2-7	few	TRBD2	CASSQRGPPNDEQYF	TGTGCCAGCAGCCAGCGGGGACCGCCGAACGACGAGCAGTACTTC
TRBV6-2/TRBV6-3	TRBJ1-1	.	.	CASKVGSSTEAFF	TGTGCCAGCAAAGTGGGGTCCAGCACTGAAGCTTTCTTT